The 3 T cell receptor beta chains presented below share a single source sample, sequenced in a study of T cell changes during pregnancy in multiple sclerosis. Repertoires were generated with immunoSEQ multiplex PCR, while TCRdb's copy carries only in-frame clones and drops some. The table records about 60,000 clones, about 89% of them present only once. The sequenced sample was CD4+ T cells from peripheral blood mononuclear cells, obtained after pregnancy. The receptors come from a female donor in good health, enrolled as a control in a pregnancy study.

The chain links TRBV5-4 to TRBJ2-5; D might be TRBD2 (6 bases). This CDR3 contains 15 residues. From germline, CDR1 is SGHNT and CDR2 YYREEE (reference sequence). With 2 bases removed from V and 4 bases from J, the gap between germline ends came to 15 bases. CDR3 nucleotides: TGTGCCAGCAGCTTAAGGAGGGGCGAGGGAGAGACCCAGTACTTC. Translated, it gives CASSLRRGEGETQYF.

The chain carries TRBV15 and TRBJ2-2; D gene unclear. Germline V gene lookup returns CDR1 LNHNV and CDR2 YYDKDF (reference sequence). V was trimmed by 2 bases and J by 5 bases, leaving 9 bases between them. This CDR3 is built from 14 residues. The CDR3 is CATSRIGETGELFF. The DNA for the CDR3 is TGTGCCACCAGCAGAATTGGAGAAACCGGGGAGCTGTTTTTT. The entire variable domain, with the rest obtained from reference TRBV15 and TRBJ2-2, is as follows: DAMVIQNPRYQVTQFGKPVTLSCSQTLNHNVMYWYQQKSSQAPKLLFHYYDKDFNNEADTPDNFQSRRPNTSFCFLDIRSPGLGDTAMYLCATSRIGETGELFFGEGSRLTVL.

The chain joins TRBV7-2 to TRBJ1-1, with 7 bases that match TRBD1. Germline CDR1 SGHTA, CDR2 FQGNSA. The CDR3 contains 14 residues. With V trimmed by 5 bases and J by 0 bases, 3 bases remained unmatched. The DNA for the CDR3 is TGTGCCAGCAGCCACAGGGGTTTGAACACTGAAGCTTTCTTT. Translated, it gives CASSHRGLNTEAFF.